This TCR beta chain was sequenced during a study of blood T cells in healthy people across ages. Overall study results and limits: Changes in expanded clonotypes were possibly confounded, as the CMV status of donors was unknown. Relative to aged donors, long-lived donors carried more naive CD4+ cells and displayed higher diversity.

With respect to this clonotype: Its cognate antigen is unknown.

Germline CDR1 is DFQATT and CDR2 is SNEGSKA (reference sequence). The CDR3 contains 13 residues. The germline V and J ends were trimmed by 6 bases and 6 bases, with 15 bases remaining between them. Alongside a J-beta primer mix, a sample-barcoded 5' primer served in a second PCR lasting about 7 to 11 cycles. TCRdb ran MiXCR on the 5' RACE reads and lists one entry per CDR3 protein. The sample holds almost 300,000 distinct CDR3 sequences, roughly 26% seen once. This chain links TRBV20-1 with TRBJ1-5, with D possibly being TRBD1 (5 bases). The sequence was obtained from a woman aged 65 to 85 in good health. Sequenced material: blood. CDR3 loop: CSAGRGAGQPQHF. The CDR3 region has the DNA TGCAGTGCCGGGCGCGGGGCCGGTCAGCCCCAGCATTTT.